These 26 T cell receptor beta chains were all obtained from the same sample, sequenced in a study of cytomegalovirus exposure and HLA in healthy donors. In the PCR, 60 Vbeta and 13 Jbeta primers were used. Method: immunoSEQ multiplex PCR; TCRdb's copy keeps in-frame clones and lacks some. The record lists around 100,000 clones, of which the ten most abundant hold 3% to 4.5%. Sequencing used PBMCs. These TCRs come from a man in his thirties or forties in good health and CMV-seronegative.

The chain combines TRBV11-2 with TRBJ1-5; 9 bases match TRBD1. The CDR3 runs to 15 residues. Germline CDR1 SGHAT, CDR2 FQNNGV. V was pared by 1 base and J by 4 bases, with 2 bases of the junction left unmatched. The CDR3 DNA sequence: TGTGCCAGCAGCTTAGGGGACAGGGAGAATCAGCCCCAGCATTTT. Its translation: CASSLGDRENQPQHF. The full variable domain, rest sourced from reference TRBV11-2 and TRBJ1-5, is EAGVAQSPRYKIIEKRQSVAFWCNPISGHATLYWYQQILGQGPKLLIQFQNNGVVDDSQLPKDRFSAERLKGVDSTLKIQPAKLEDSAVYLCASSLGDRENQPQHFGDGTRLSIL.

The genes are TRBV7-8 and TRBJ2-1, with 12 positions matching TRBD2. Germline V gene sequence: CDR1 SGHVS, CDR2 FQNEAQ. Trimming took 1 base from V and 6 from J; bases not matched to a gene: 4. The CDR3 is 16 amino acids. CDR3 in amino acids: CASSLGLAGGVNEQFF. The CDR3 coding sequence is TGTGCCAGCAGCTTAGGGCTAGCGGGGGGGGTCAATGAGCAGTTCTTC.

The chain carries TRBV21-1 and TRBJ1-1. TRBV21-1 is a listed pseudogene. CDR3 size: 13 residues. The CDR3 coding sequence is TGTGCCAGCAGCAAAGGGAGGACCGGTGGAGCTTTCTTT. This translates into CASSKGRTGGAFF.

The V and J genes are TRBV27 and TRBJ2-2; D ambiguous. The CDR3 is 14 amino acids. Germline lookup yields CDR1 MNHEY and CDR2 SMNVEV (reference sequence). V was cut by 5 bases and J by 9 bases, with 16 bases left in between. The chain's CDR3 is CASSPDFYDRELFF. CDR3 sequence (DNA): TGTGCCAGCAGTCCAGACTTTTATGACCGGGAGCTGTTTTTT.

The CDR3 region has the DNA TGTGCCAGCAGCTTAGCGTACGCCAGGGTGACTGGAAACACCATATATTTT. The encoded protein is CASSLAYARVTGNTIYF. The chain combines TRBV7-6 with TRBJ1-3, with D possibly being TRBD1 (5 bases). The CDR3 contains 17 residues. Trimming shortened V by 0 bases and J by 2 bases, and 14 bases separated the two germline ends. Germline V gene data show CDR1 as SGHVS and CDR2 as FNYEAQ.

The CDR3 DNA reads TGTGCCAGCAGTTCTGGGACAGGGACTTCCTATGGCTACACCTTC. This encodes CASSSGTGTSYGYTF. The V gene is TRBV6-5, the J gene TRBJ1-2; 9 bases align to TRBD1. The CDR3 is 15 residues long. V shed 4 bases, J shed 4 bases, and the junction held 7 bases outside the gene matches. Germline V gene sequence: CDR1 MNHEY, CDR2 SVGAGI.

The CDR3: CASSVGGYPNTEAFF. The CDR3 bases are TGTGCCAGCAGCGTGGGGGGATATCCGAACACTGAAGCTTTCTTT. The rearrangement uses TRBV9 and TRBJ1-1, with a possible D match to TRBD1 (5 bases). Trimming took 2 bases from V and 1 from J, leaving 12 bases between them. The CDR3 is 15 amino acids. CDR1 SGDLS and CDR2 YYNGEE come from the germline V gene.

J is TRBJ1-2 and V is TRBV27, with D unresolved. Germline CDR1 is MNHEY and CDR2 is SMNVEV (reference sequence). The CDR3 loop spans 13 amino acids. The V gene lost 4 bases and the J gene lost 8 bases, with 14 bases spanning the gap. The CDR3 here is CASSYAGAGGYTF. DNA for the CDR3: TGTGCCAGCAGTTACGCAGGCGCTGGAGGCTACACCTTC.

V usage is TRBV9 and J usage is TRBJ2-1; D ambiguous. This CDR3 is 20 amino acids long. The V and J ends lost 4 bases and 5 bases respectively, with 31 bases between them. The germline V gene has CDR1 SGDLS and CDR2 YYNGEE. The CDR3 reads CASSPHALPKKTKPDNEQFF. The DNA of the CDR3 is TGTGCCAGCAGCCCCCACGCCCTCCCGAAAAAAACCAAACCAGACAATGAGCAGTTCTTC.

The chain recombines TRBV27 with TRBJ1-6, with 11 bases lining up with TRBD1. V dropped 5 bases and J dropped 10; count of bases not matched to a gene: 10. CDR3 size: 16 residues. Germline V gene lookup returns CDR1 MNHEY and CDR2 SMNVEV (reference sequence). CDR3 residues: CASSPQWTGGQSPLHF. CDR3 nucleotides: TGTGCCAGCAGTCCTCAATGGACAGGGGGCCAATCACCCCTCCACTTT.

J is TRBJ2-7 and V is TRBV2; the D gene is possibly TRBD1 (6 bases). The CDR3 is 14 residues long. Trimming took 7 bases from V and 0 from J, leaving 13 bases between them. CDR1 is SNHLY, CDR2 FYNNEI, per germline. The CDR3 DNA follows: TGTGCCAGCAAGGACAGACCCCTCTCCTACGAGCAGTACTTC. It is translated as CASKDRPLSYEQYF.

Here the CDR3 reads CATSSPMDRAPYEQYF. The DNA of the CDR3 is TGTGCCACCAGCAGTCCCATGGACAGGGCGCCCTACGAGCAGTACTTC. V and J are TRBV15 and TRBJ2-7, with TRBD1 identical over 8 bases. V lost 3 bases to trimming and J lost 2 bases; unmatched junction nucleotides: 9. Germline CDR1 reads LNHNV; CDR2 reads YYDKDF (reference sequence). CDR3 length: 16 amino acids.

This sequence joins TRBV28 and TRBJ1-4; 11 positions agree with TRBD1. CDR1 and CDR2 (germline): MDHEN, SYDVKM. J gave up 8 bases and V 4 bases, and 3 bases lay outside the gene matches. There are 14 residues in the CDR3. The CDR3 loop reads CASSSDRGREKLFF. Here the CDR3 DNA reads TGTGCCAGCAGTTCGGACAGGGGGCGAGAAAAACTGTTTTTT.

In nucleotides, the CDR3 is TGTGCCAGCAGCCCCCAGGGTTCCTACAATGAGCAGTTCTTC. Translating gives CASSPQGSYNEQFF. The chain joins TRBV6-5 to TRBJ2-1, with a weak D call TRBD1 (5 bases). With 6 bases removed from V and 1 base from J, the gap between germline ends came to 10 bases. From germline, CDR1 is MNHEY and CDR2 SVGAGI. This CDR3 comprises 14 residues.

As DNA, the CDR3 is TGTGCCAGTAGTGTAACAGGGGGCAGCGGGGAGCTGTTTTTT. This codes for CASSVTGGSGELFF. The rearrangement joins TRBV19 to TRBJ2-2, with 9 bases aligning to TRBD1. Germline CDR1 LNHDA, CDR2 SQIVND (reference sequence). CDR3 length: 14 amino acids. Trimming at V came to 5 bases and at J to 7 bases, leaving 5 bases not matched to a gene. The entire variable domain, with the rest obtained from reference TRBV19 and TRBJ2-2, is as follows: DGGITQSPKYLFRKEGQNVTLSCEQNLNHDAMYWYRQDPGQGLRLIYYSQIVNDFQKGDIAEGYSVSREKKESFPLTVTSAQKNPTAFYLCASSVTGGSGELFFGEGSRLTVL.

This rearrangement joins TRBV4-3 to TRBJ2-7; 7 bases line up with TRBD1. The CDR3 sequence is 17 residues long. The trim removed 3 bases at V and 2 bases at J, leaving 13 bases unmatched. Germline V gene data show CDR1 as LGHNA and CDR2 as YSLEER. CDR3 DNA sequence: TGCGCCAGCAGCCACAAATGGGATCGGGACAGAGCCTACGAGCAGTACTTC. Amino acids: CASSHKWDRDRAYEQYF.

The chain has TRBV7-9 and TRBJ1-2; 8 bases are shared with TRBD1. The CDR3 covers 14 residues. V lost 7 bases, J lost 4 bases, and 8 bases stayed unmatched. Germline V CDR1 and CDR2: SEHNR, FQNEAQ (reference sequence). CDR3 region: CASNLGQGSYGYTF. The CDR3 coding sequence is TGTGCCAGCAACCTAGGACAGGGATCCTATGGCTACACCTTC.

This sequence joins TRBV11-3 and TRBJ1-2; possible D gene TRBD1, 5 bases. Germline V CDR1 and CDR2: SGHNT, YENEEA. The CDR3 totals 13 residues. Trimming cost V 4 bases and J 4 bases, with 10 bases left between them. The CDR3 is CASSYDRGYGYTF. The CDR3 nucleotides are TGTGCCAGCAGCTATGACAGAGGCTATGGCTACACCTTC.

The J gene is TRBJ2-5, the V gene TRBV15, with TRBD1 as a possible D gene (6 bases). The germline V and J ends were trimmed by 3 bases and 11 bases, with 16 bases remaining between them. The CDR3 is 13 residues long. Germline lookup yields CDR1 LNHNV and CDR2 YYDKDF (reference sequence). The CDR3 DNA reads TGTGCCACCAGCAGCCTGGGGGCTGGAGAGCAGTACTTC. This sequence encodes CATSSLGAGEQYF. Full variable domain (outside the CDR3, taken from reference TRBV15 and TRBJ2-5): DAMVIQNPRYQVTQFGKPVTLSCSQTLNHNVMYWYQQKSSQAPKLLFHYYDKDFNNEADTPDNFQSRRPNTSFCFLDIRSPGLGDTAMYLCATSSLGAGEQYFGPGTRLLVL.

V usage is TRBV11-2 and J usage is TRBJ2-2, with D possibly TRBD2 on 5 matching bases. Germline V gene sequence: CDR1 SGHAT, CDR2 FQNNGV. The ends were cut back, 2 bases at V and 6 bases at J, with 7 bases in the middle. The CDR3 is 13 amino acids. This CDR3 reads CASSLRTAGELFF. CDR3 sequence (DNA): TGTGCCAGCAGCTTAAGGACTGCCGGGGAGCTGTTTTTT.

V gene TRBV9 combines with J gene TRBJ2-2; a weak D match, TRBD2 (6 bases). CDR1 SGDLS and CDR2 YYNGEE come from the germline V gene. CDR3 length: 17 amino acids. The ends were cut back, 0 bases at V and 0 bases at J, with 12 bases in the middle. The CDR3 nucleotides read TGTGCCAGCAGCGTAGACGGGGGTAACGCGAACACCGGGGAGCTGTTTTTT. Amino acid sequence: CASSVDGGNANTGELFF.

The gene calls are TRBV6-1 and TRBJ1-1; a weak D match, TRBD1 (6 bases). The V and J ends lost 7 bases and 1 base respectively, with 16 bases between them. The CDR3 covers 15 residues. The germline CDR1 and CDR2 sequences are MNHNS and SASEGT. The CDR3 nucleotides read TGTGCCAGCACCCCCGGGGGGGGCAGGAACACTGAAGCTTTCTTT. Protein product: CASTPGGGRNTEAFF.

The CDR3 DNA reads TGTGCCAGCAGACTCCGGGACAGGGGCACAGATACGCAGTATTTT. Translation: CASRLRDRGTDTQYF. The chain employs TRBV28 and TRBJ2-3; 9 bases fit TRBD1. Germline CDR1 MDHEN, CDR2 SYDVKM. The CDR3 covers 15 residues. J lost 1 base, V lost 6 bases, and 5 bases had no gene match.

The rearrangement uses TRBV4-3 and TRBJ2-2; the match to TRBD1 covers 8 bases. The germline V gene has CDR1 LGHNA and CDR2 YSLEER. The CDR3 consists of 19 residues. V lost 0 bases to trimming and J lost 1 base; unmatched junction nucleotides: 10. The CDR3 sequence is CASSQDIIGTGLNTGELFF. CDR3 sequence (DNA): TGCGCCAGCAGCCAAGATATTATCGGGACAGGCCTGAACACCGGGGAGCTGTTTTTT.

This chain connects TRBV7-9 to TRBJ2-7; TRBD1 matches 10 bases. The CDR3 spans 14 residues. With 4 bases clipped from V and 6 bases from J, the junction kept 6 bases outside the gene matches. CDR1 is SEHNR, CDR2 FQNEAQ, per germline (reference sequence). The CDR3 region has the DNA TGTGCCAGCAGCTCCCGGGACAGGGGCAGCGAGCAGTACTTC. It is translated as CASSSRDRGSEQYF.

The V gene is TRBV14, the J gene TRBJ2-7; the match to TRBD1 covers 7 bases. CDR1 is SGHDN and CDR2 is FVKESK in the germline V gene. The V and J ends lost 0 bases and 6 bases, in that order; junction bases with no gene match: 5. The CDR3 consists of 14 residues. The CDR3 spells CASSQDPRGLEQYF. DNA of the CDR3: TGTGCCAGCAGCCAAGATCCGAGGGGGCTCGAGCAGTACTTC.